This TCR beta chain was sequenced for a study of cytomegalovirus exposure and HLA in healthy donors. Study as a whole: About 79% of roughly 430 genotyped donors fell in the Caucasian-associated ancestry cluster. General study results and limits: Cytomegalovirus-associated status was assigned to about 150 TCR beta chains. Researchers reported that a few CMV-associated chains were confirmed in vitro as CMV antigen-specific.

On this clone itself: What it binds is not known.

Use of 60 Vbeta and 13 Jbeta primers characterized the PCR. TCRdb keeps only in-frame clones here, not all; method: immunoSEQ multiplex PCR. The sample yields roughly 120,000 clones, over 60% seen once. Sequenced sample: PBMCs. The sequence was collected from a woman aged 60 to 75 in good health and CMV-seropositive.

The CDR3 protein is CSAYRGQNEKLFF. The CDR3 DNA is TGCAGCGCATACAGGGGGCAGAATGAAAAACTGTTTTTT. This chain uses TRBV29-1 with TRBJ1-4; 9 bases map to TRBD1. Germline CDR1 is SQVTM and CDR2 is ANQGSEA. With V trimmed by 7 bases and J by 5 bases, 5 bases remained unmatched. The CDR3 consists of 13 residues.